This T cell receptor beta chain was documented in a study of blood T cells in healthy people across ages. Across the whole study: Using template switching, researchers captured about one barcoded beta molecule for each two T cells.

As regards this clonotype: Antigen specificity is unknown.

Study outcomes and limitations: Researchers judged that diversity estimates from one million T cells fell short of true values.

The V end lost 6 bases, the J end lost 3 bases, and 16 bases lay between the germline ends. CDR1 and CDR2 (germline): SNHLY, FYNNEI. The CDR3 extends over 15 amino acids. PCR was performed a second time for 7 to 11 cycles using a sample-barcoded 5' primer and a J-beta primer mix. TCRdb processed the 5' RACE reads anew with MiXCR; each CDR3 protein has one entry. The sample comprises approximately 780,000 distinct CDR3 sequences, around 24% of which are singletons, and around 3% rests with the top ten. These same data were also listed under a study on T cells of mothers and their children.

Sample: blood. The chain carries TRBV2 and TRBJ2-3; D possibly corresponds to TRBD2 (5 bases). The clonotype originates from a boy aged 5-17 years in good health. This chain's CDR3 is CASSDSEEVTDTQYF. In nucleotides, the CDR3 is TGTGCCAGCAGCGATAGCGAGGAAGTAACAGATACGCAGTATTTT.